The 31 T cell receptor beta chains in this list originate from one sample, sequenced in a study of blood T cell repertoires in COVID-19. This table comes from immunoSEQ multiplex PCR, and its TCRdb copy is limited to in-frame clones, with some not included. Counted here are some 95,000 clones, 70% to 80% occurring once; the ten biggest clones make up roughly 24%. The material sequenced was peripheral blood. These receptors were taken from a man in his 70s with acute or convalescent COVID-19.

V usage is TRBV5-4 and J usage is TRBJ2-3; TRBD2 matches at 13 bases. CDR3 length: 17 amino acids. V was clipped by 8 bases and J by 3 bases; unmatched bases: 12. Germline lookup yields CDR1 SGHNT and CDR2 YYREEE (reference sequence). DNA for the CDR3: TGTGCCAGTTCCCGTGGAAGGACTAGCGGGGGAACAGATACGCAGTATTTT. Residues: CASSRGRTSGGTDTQYF.

The genes are TRBV5-1 and TRBJ2-3; D perhaps matches TRBD2 (6 bases). The CDR3 covers 19 residues. Germline V gives CDR1 SGHRS, CDR2 YFSETQ. V dropped 0 bases and J dropped 3 bases, with 23 bases sitting between them. Written as DNA, the CDR3 is TGCGCCAGCAGCTTGGCGGGCCCCGCACTAGGGACTGGGACAGATACGCAGTATTTT. Translated: CASSLAGPALGTGTDTQYF.

In this sample, this clone turned up a few times. The V call is TRBV6-4, the J call TRBJ2-3; 7 bases are a match to TRBD2. This CDR3 is 14 amino acids long. V trimming: 0 bases; J trimming: 3 bases; junction bases outside the gene matches: 0. Germline V gene data show CDR1 as MRHNA and CDR2 as SNTAGT. CDR3 loop: CASSDSRETDTQYF. The DNA of the CDR3 is TGTGCCAGCAGTGACTCGCGGGAGACAGATACGCAGTATTTT.

The V gene is TRBV6-2 or TRBV6-3, the J gene TRBJ2-7; a possible D gene is TRBD2 (5 bases). V lost 6 bases, J lost 2 bases, and 14 bases lay in between. Germline loops: CDR1 MNHEY, CDR2 SVGEGT. This CDR3 has 14 amino acids. The CDR3: CASSEPQRTYEQYF. Written as DNA, the CDR3 is TGTGCCAGCAGCGAGCCCCAGCGGACCTACGAGCAGTACTTC.

The chain carries TRBV5-1 and TRBJ1-1; the D gene is possibly TRBD1 (5 bases). Trimming took off 0 bases at V and 1 base at J, with 7 bases between the two ends. This CDR3 has 14 amino acids. Germline loops: CDR1 SGHRS, CDR2 YFSETQ. The CDR3 DNA sequence: TGCGCCAGCAGCTTGGCCCAGGGGAACACTGAAGCTTTCTTT. As protein: CASSLAQGNTEAFF.

On this clone: This CDR3 is also generated by other DNA sequences in the sample. The V call is TRBV3-1 (or the pseudogene TRBV3-2), the J call TRBJ1-1; the D gene is possibly TRBD1 (6 bases). Trimming pared 4 bases from V and 1 base from J, leaving 10 bases between. This CDR3 region has 14 residues. From germline, CDR1 is LGHDT and CDR2 YNNKEL (reference sequence). CDR3 DNA: TGTGCCAGCAGCCTATGGACAGCGAACACTGAAGCTTTCTTT. It yields the protein CASSLWTANTEAFF.

This clone was counted between two and nine times. This sequence joins TRBV6-5 and TRBJ2-7; 10 positions match TRBD1. The V gene's germline CDR1 is MNHEY and CDR2 SVGAGI. The CDR3 has 15 residues. V shed 6 bases and J 4 bases; nucleotides not matched to a gene: 9. The chain's CDR3 is CASSGPGQGTYEQYF. In DNA form, the CDR3 reads TGTGCCAGCAGCGGACCGGGACAGGGGACGTACGAGCAGTACTTC.

The V gene is TRBV18, the J gene TRBJ2-5; 14 bases match TRBD2. V dropped 3 bases and J dropped 6; count of bases not matched to a gene: 3. Germline V lookup: CDR1 KGHSH, CDR2 LQKENI. The CDR3 is 15 residues long. The CDR3 is CASSPGLAGGKTQYF. The CDR3 DNA follows: TGTGCCAGCTCACCCGGACTAGCGGGAGGAAAGACCCAGTACTTC.

The V and J genes are TRBV28 and TRBJ1-1, with 8 bases fitting TRBD1. With 4 bases clipped from V and 4 bases from J, the junction kept 5 bases outside the gene matches. Germline V lookup: CDR1 MDHEN, CDR2 SYDVKM. CDR3 length: 14 residues. The CDR3 DNA reads TGTGCCAGCAGTTCGACAGGGGTAGGCACTGAAGCTTTCTTT. Its protein is CASSSTGVGTEAFF.

The chain couples TRBV11-3 to TRBJ2-1, with unresolved D. Per germline, CDR1 SGHNT and CDR2 YENEEA. V was cut by 5 bases and J by 1 base, with 3 bases left in between. The CDR3 is made up of 12 amino acids. In DNA form, the CDR3 reads TGTGCCAGCAGCCGTTCCTACAATGAGCAGTTCTTC. Its translation is CASSRSYNEQFF.

The chain carries TRBV6-1 and TRBJ2-7, with 11 nucleotides matching TRBD2. This CDR3 is built from 14 residues. CDR1 is MNHNS and CDR2 is SASEGT in the germline V gene. V gave up 3 bases and J gave up 7 bases; unmatched junction bases: 5. CDR3 sequence: CASSDLAGGWEQYF. CDR3 in DNA: TGTGCCAGCAGTGATCTAGCGGGAGGCTGGGAGCAGTACTTC.

This clone was observed once. This chain uses TRBV18 with TRBJ2-3; the match to TRBD1 covers 7 bases. Losses at the gene ends were 4 bases for V and 3 bases for J; bases not matched to a gene: 10. Germline values: CDR1 KGHSH, CDR2 LQKENI. There are 16 residues in the CDR3. The CDR3 DNA is TGTGCCAGCTCACTTCTGGGGACAGCAAGGACAGATACGCAGTATTTT. Protein: CASSLLGTARTDTQYF.

The chain carries TRBV11-2 and TRBJ2-5, with D possibly matching TRBD2 (5 bases). Trimming removed 5 bases at V and 1 base at J, with 14 bases between. CDR1 is SGHAT and CDR2 is FQNNGV in the germline V gene. The CDR3 sequence is 15 residues long. The CDR3 nucleotides are TGTGCCAGCAGCCCCCCGGGAAGGCCCCAAGAGACCCAGTACTTC. It specifies CASSPPGRPQETQYF.

CDR3 loop: CASRVTSGQTYEQYF. CDR3 in DNA: TGTGCCAGCAGGGTAACTAGCGGCCAAACCTACGAGCAGTACTTC. This chain uses TRBV27 with TRBJ2-7; 8 bases agree with TRBD2. This CDR3 comprises 15 residues. V was clipped by 6 bases and J by 2 bases; unmatched bases: 9. Germline lookup yields CDR1 MNHEY and CDR2 SMNVEV (reference sequence).

This rearrangement joins TRBV11-3 to TRBJ1-1; D is perhaps TRBD1 (6 bases). Germline lookup yields CDR1 SGHNT and CDR2 YENEEA. The CDR3 spans 13 residues. Trimming shortened V by 4 bases and J by 4 bases, and 10 bases separated the two germline ends. CDR3 loop: CASSSYRATEAFF. In nucleotides, the CDR3 is TGTGCCAGCAGCTCGTACAGGGCCACTGAAGCTTTCTTT.

The CDR3 DNA reads TGTGCCAGCAGTCTCGGCCGGGTCTTAGGAGCCTACGAGCAGTACTTC. Protein sequence: CASSLGRVLGAYEQYF. The gene calls are TRBV28 and TRBJ2-7; no reliable D call. CDR3 length: 16 amino acids. Germline V gene data show CDR1 as MDHEN and CDR2 as SYDVKM. The V end was cut by 5 bases, the J end by 2 bases, with 19 bases between.

This rearrangement joins TRBV3-1 (or the pseudogene TRBV3-2) to TRBJ1-6, with 7 nucleotides matching TRBD1. Germline CDR1 LGHDT, CDR2 YNNKEL (reference sequence). V was clipped by 4 bases and J by 7 bases; unmatched bases: 13. The CDR3 spans 17 residues. This chain's CDR3 is CASSPFVPQGRNSPLHF. CDR3 bases: TGTGCCAGCAGCCCCTTCGTCCCACAGGGGCGGAATTCACCCCTCCACTTT.

This clone was observed at least ten times. This chain joins TRBV27 and TRBJ2-1; D is perhaps TRBD2 (6 bases). Trimming took 8 bases from V and 0 from J, leaving 23 bases between them. The germline V gene encodes CDR1 MNHEY and CDR2 SMNVEV (reference sequence). There are 18 residues in the CDR3. CDR3 DNA sequence: TGTGCCAGCGGCCGGGGGTCTGGTCGGGTGAGCTCCTACAATGAGCAGTTCTTC. It translates to CASGRGSGRVSSYNEQFF.

This sequence joins TRBV6-1 and TRBJ2-7; maybe TRBD2 (5 bases). V was cut by 6 bases and J by 2 bases, with 17 bases left in between. The CDR3 spans 15 residues. The germline V gene encodes CDR1 MNHNS and CDR2 SASEGT. The CDR3 reads CASSRSGLATYEQYF. The DNA for the CDR3 is TGTGCCAGCAGCAGATCCGGTCTAGCCACCTACGAGCAGTACTTC.

The rearrangement uses TRBV7-2 and TRBJ2-7; 8 bases are shared with TRBD2. CDR3 length: 17 residues. Germline values: CDR1 SGHTA, CDR2 FQGNSA. The trim removed 5 bases at V and 0 bases at J, leaving 12 bases unmatched. CDR3 sequence (DNA): TGTGCCAGCAGCCCCGGGGCTAGCGGGCCCGTCTCCTACGAGCAGTACTTC. It codes for CASSPGASGPVSYEQYF. Filled out from reference TRBV7-2 and TRBJ2-7, the complete variable domain reads GAGVSQSPSNKVTEKGKDVELRCDPISGHTALYWYRQSLGQGLEFLIYFQGNSAPDKSGLPSDRFSAERTGGSVSTLTIQRTQQEDSAVYLCASSPGASGPVSYEQYFGPGTRLTVT.

The chain carries TRBV7-2 and TRBJ2-5; D is possibly TRBD2 (5 bases). This CDR3 contains 12 residues. The V gene lost 6 bases and the J gene lost 9 bases, with 14 bases spanning the gap. Germline CDR1 reads SGHTA; CDR2 reads FQGNSA. The CDR3 region has the DNA TGTGCCAGCAGGATAGAGGCCGGGGCCCAGTACTTC. It is translated as CASRIEAGAQYF. The full variable domain, rest sourced from reference TRBV7-2 and TRBJ2-5, is GAGVSQSPSNKVTEKGKDVELRCDPISGHTALYWYRQSLGQGLEFLIYFQGNSAPDKSGLPSDRFSAERTGGSVSTLTIQRTQQEDSAVYLCASRIEAGAQYFGPGTRLLVL.

This sequence joins TRBV4-3 and TRBJ2-1; 12 bases are shared with TRBD2. Unmatched junction bases numbered 7, after V lost 1 base and J lost 9 bases. Germline V CDR1 and CDR2: LGHNA, YSLEER. This CDR3 is built from 16 residues. The CDR3: CASSQVPSGRAVEQFF. CDR3 bases: TGCGCCAGCAGCCAAGTCCCTAGCGGGAGGGCCGTTGAGCAGTTCTTC.

The chain carries TRBV28 and TRBJ2-2; 8 nucleotides match TRBD2. CDR3 length: 15 residues. Germline-derived CDR1 and CDR2 are MDHEN and SYDVKM. V dropped 6 bases and J dropped 7; count of bases not matched to a gene: 10. The CDR3 here is CASSSPGGGIGELFF. In DNA form, the CDR3 reads TGTGCCAGCAGCTCCCCGGGGGGGGGCATCGGGGAGCTGTTTTTT.

This rearrangement joins TRBV5-4 to TRBJ1-5; 7 nucleotides match TRBD1. The length of the CDR3 is 14 residues. Per the germline V gene, CDR1 is SGHNT and CDR2 is YYREEE (reference sequence). V shed 2 bases and J 5 bases; nucleotides not matched to a gene: 4. CDR3 residues: CASSFKGADQPQHF. The CDR3 region has the DNA TGTGCCAGCAGCTTTAAGGGGGCAGATCAGCCCCAGCATTTT.

This clone was detected a few times. The chain links TRBV7-2 to TRBJ1-2; the match to TRBD1 covers 9 bases. After removal of 4 bases from V and 8 bases from J, the junction contained 8 bases not matched to a gene. The germline gives CDR1 SGHTA, CDR2 FQGNSA. The CDR3 sequence is 14 residues long. The CDR3 region has the DNA TGTGCCAGCAGCTCACAGGGGGCTACGATAGGCTACACCTTC. Protein: CASSSQGATIGYTF. Combining the CDR3 with reference TRBV7-2 and TRBJ1-2 gives the whole variable domain GAGVSQSPSNKVTEKGKDVELRCDPISGHTALYWYRQSLGQGLEFLIYFQGNSAPDKSGLPSDRFSAERTGGSVSTLTIQRTQQEDSAVYLCASSSQGATIGYTFGSGTRLTVV.

The sample holds one count of this clone. This chain connects TRBV2 to TRBJ2-3; 11 nucleotides agree with TRBD2. This CDR3 has 15 amino acids. V gave up 1 base and J gave up 8 bases; unmatched junction bases: 5. The V gene's germline CDR1 is SNHLY and CDR2 FYNNEI. CDR3 amino acids: CASSEVLAGGATQYF. The CDR3 coding sequence is TGTGCCAGCAGTGAAGTGTTAGCGGGAGGGGCTACGCAGTATTTT.

The V gene is TRBV2, the J gene TRBJ1-4; no reliable D call. Germline CDR1 is SNHLY and CDR2 is FYNNEI. The CDR3 runs to 12 residues. V gave up 6 bases and J gave up 16 bases, with 18 bases separating them. CDR3 sequence (DNA): TGTGCCAGCAGGGTAGCAGATGTAGACCCGTTTTTT. As protein: CASRVADVDPFF.

The CDR3 bases are TGTGCCAGCAGCCAAGATTGGGGGGGAGGCTACACCTTC. This gives the protein CASSQDWGGGYTF. The chain has TRBV3-1 (or the pseudogene TRBV3-2) and TRBJ1-2, with D perhaps TRBD1 (5 bases). V was clipped by 0 bases and J by 8 bases, with 10 bases between them. The CDR3 runs to 13 residues. CDR1 LGHDT and CDR2 YNNKEL come from the germline V gene (reference sequence).

The chain employs TRBV5-5 and TRBJ2-1, with 7 bases fitting TRBD2. This CDR3 has 13 residues. CDR1 SGHKS and CDR2 YYEKEE come from the germline V gene (reference sequence). V shed 5 bases, J shed 4 bases, and the junction held 3 bases outside the gene matches. The CDR3, as DNA: TGTGCCAGCAGTGCTAGCGGTTACAATGAGCAGTTCTTC. Protein sequence: CASSASGYNEQFF.

This chain joins TRBV19 and TRBJ2-5, with D possibly TRBD2 on 6 matching bases. Germline lookup yields CDR1 LNHDA and CDR2 SQIVND (reference sequence). Trimming left V 3 bases short and J 3 bases short, with 8 bases between. This CDR3 is built from 13 residues. The CDR3 coding sequence is TGTGCCAGTAGTATTGGAGGGAAAGAGACCCAGTACTTC. Translating gives CASSIGGKETQYF.

The gene calls are TRBV28 and TRBJ1-1; D might be TRBD1 (5 bases). This CDR3 comprises 15 residues. V gave up 1 base and J gave up 4 bases, with 13 bases separating them. Germline CDR1 MDHEN, CDR2 SYDVKM. CDR3 DNA: TGTGCCAGCAGTTTATACACGGCCGGGGGCACTGAAGCTTTCTTT. Amino acids: CASSLYTAGGTEAFF. Complete variable domain (other parts from reference TRBV28 and TRBJ1-1): DVKVTQSSRYLVKRTGEKVFLECVQDMDHENMFWYRQDPGLGLRLIYFSYDVKMKEKGDIPEGYSVSREKKERFSLILESASTNQTSMYLCASSLYTAGGTEAFFGQGTRLTVV.